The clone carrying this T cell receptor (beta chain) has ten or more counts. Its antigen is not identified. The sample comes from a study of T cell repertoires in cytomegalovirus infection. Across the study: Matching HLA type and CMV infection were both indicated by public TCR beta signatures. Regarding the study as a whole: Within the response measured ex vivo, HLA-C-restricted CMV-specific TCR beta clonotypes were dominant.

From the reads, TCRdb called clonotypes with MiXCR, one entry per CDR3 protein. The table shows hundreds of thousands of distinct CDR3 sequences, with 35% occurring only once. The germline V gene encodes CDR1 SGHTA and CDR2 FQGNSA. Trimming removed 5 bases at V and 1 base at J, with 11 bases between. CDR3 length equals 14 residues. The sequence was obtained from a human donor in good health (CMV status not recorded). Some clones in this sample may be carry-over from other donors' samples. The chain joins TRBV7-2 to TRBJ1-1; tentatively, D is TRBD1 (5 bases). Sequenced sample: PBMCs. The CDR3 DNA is TGTGCCAGCAGCCCTGGACACGGGAACACTGAAGCTTTCTTT. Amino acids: CASSPGHGNTEAFF. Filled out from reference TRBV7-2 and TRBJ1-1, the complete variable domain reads GAGVSQSPSNKVTEKGKDVELRCDPISGHTALYWYRQSLGQGLEFLIYFQGNSAPDKSGLPSDRFSAERTGGSVSTLTIQRTQQEDSAVYLCASSPGHGNTEAFFGQGTRLTVV.